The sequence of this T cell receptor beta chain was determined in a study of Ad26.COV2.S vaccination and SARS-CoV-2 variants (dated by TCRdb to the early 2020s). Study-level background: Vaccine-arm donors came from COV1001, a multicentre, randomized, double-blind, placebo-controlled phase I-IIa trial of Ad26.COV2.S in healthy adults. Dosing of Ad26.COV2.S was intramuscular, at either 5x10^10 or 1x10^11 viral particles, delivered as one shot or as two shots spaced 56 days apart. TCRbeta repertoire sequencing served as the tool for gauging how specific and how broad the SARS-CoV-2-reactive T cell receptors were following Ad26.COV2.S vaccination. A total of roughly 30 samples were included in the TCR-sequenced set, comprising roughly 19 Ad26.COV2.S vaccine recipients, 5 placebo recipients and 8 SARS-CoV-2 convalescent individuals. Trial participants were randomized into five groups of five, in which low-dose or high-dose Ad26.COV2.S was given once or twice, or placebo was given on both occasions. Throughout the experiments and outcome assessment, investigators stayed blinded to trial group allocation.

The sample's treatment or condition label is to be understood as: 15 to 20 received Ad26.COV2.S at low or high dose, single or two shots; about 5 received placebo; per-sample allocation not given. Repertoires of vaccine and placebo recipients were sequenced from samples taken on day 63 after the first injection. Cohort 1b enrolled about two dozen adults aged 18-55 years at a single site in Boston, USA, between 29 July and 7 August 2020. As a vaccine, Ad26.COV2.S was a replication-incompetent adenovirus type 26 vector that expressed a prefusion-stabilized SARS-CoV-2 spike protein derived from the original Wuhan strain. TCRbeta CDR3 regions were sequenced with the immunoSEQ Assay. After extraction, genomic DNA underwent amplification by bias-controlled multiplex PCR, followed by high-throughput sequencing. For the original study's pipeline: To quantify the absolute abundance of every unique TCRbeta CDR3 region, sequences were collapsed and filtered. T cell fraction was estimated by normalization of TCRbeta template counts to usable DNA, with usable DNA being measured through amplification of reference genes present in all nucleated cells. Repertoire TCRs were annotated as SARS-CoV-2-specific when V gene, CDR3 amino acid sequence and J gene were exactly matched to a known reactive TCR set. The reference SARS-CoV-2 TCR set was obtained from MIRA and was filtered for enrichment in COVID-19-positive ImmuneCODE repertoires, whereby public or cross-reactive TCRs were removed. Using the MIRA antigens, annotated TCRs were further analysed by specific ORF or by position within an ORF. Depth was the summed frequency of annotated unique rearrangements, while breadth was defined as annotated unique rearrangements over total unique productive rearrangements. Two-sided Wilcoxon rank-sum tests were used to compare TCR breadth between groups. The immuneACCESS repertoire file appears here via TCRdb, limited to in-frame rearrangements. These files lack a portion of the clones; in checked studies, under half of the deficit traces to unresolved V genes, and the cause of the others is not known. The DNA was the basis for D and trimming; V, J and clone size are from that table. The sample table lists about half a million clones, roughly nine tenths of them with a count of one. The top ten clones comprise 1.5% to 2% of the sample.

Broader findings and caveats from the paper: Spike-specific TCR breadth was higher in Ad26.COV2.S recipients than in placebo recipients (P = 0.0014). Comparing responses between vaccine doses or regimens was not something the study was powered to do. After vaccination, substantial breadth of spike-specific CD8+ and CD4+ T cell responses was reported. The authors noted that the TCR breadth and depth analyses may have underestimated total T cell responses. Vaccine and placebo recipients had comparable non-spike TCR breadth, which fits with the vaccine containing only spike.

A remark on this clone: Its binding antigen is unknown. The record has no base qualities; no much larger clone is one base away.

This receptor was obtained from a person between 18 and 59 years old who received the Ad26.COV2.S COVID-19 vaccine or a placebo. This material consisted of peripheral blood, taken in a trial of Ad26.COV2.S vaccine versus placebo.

The CDR3 reads as follows: CASSKGYGYTF. The sequenced DNA: TGTGCCAGTAGTAAGGGGTATGGCTACACCTTC. Recombination joined TRBV19 with TRBJ1-2; 5 matching bases give a weak D call of TRBD1. The germline V gene (reference sequence) gives CDR1 as LNHDA and CDR2 as SQIVND. V and J lose 4 bases and 5 bases, and a span of 5 bases separates them. The CDR3 starts with the cysteine, ends with the phenylalanine, and has 11 residues. Only CDR3 DNA is held: 33 bases, read in frame from base 1.